This T cell receptor beta chain was profiled in a study of PD-L1 blockade in urothelial cancer. Turning to the study itself: Males with bladder-origin urothelial cancer constituted about nine tenths of the roughly 29 patients. Timepoints chosen for blood analysis were 3 weeks (second dose) and 6 weeks after treatment start.

CDR3 length: 15 amino acids. Germline CDR1 reads MNHEY; CDR2 reads SMNVEV (reference sequence). V lost 5 bases to trimming and J lost 4 bases, with 17 bases between them. Assay used: immunoSEQ multiplex PCR; TCRdb lists only in-frame clones, some missing. The data show 30,000 to 45,000 clones, around 90% seen once. In the case of this clone: Its antigen is unidentified.

The patients had locally advanced or metastatic urothelial carcinoma. Study conclusions and caveats: Clones that were tumor-associated expanded more in the blood of durable-benefit patients at 3 weeks.

The sequences come from PBMCs, collected around atezolizumab (anti-PD-L1) treatment. The chain combines TRBV27 with TRBJ1-1; D might be TRBD1 (6 bases). The origin of this receptor is a man between 65 and 85 years old with urothelial cancer. The DNA for the CDR3 is TGTGCCAGCAGTCTGGACAGCGGATATTCCACTGAAGCTTTCTTT. Translation gives CASSLDSGYSTEAFF.